The 5 T cell receptor beta chains below come from one sample, sequenced in a study of T cell repertoires in cytomegalovirus infection. What these receptors recognize is not known. One entry per CDR3 protein results from TCRdb running MiXCR on the reads. Among 370,000 or so distinct CDR3 sequences listed, about 35% were seen once. The material sequenced was cultured PBMCs, taken from culture after CMV antigen stimulation. The receptor set was obtained from a human donor in good health (CMV status not recorded). Some clones in this sample may be carry-over from other donors' samples.

The table lists this clonotype with a few counts. The chain couples TRBV20-1 to TRBJ2-3; D remains ambiguous. Looked up from germline, CDR1 is DFQATT and CDR2 is SNEGSKA (reference sequence). With 4 bases removed from V and 2 bases from J, the gap between germline ends came to 13 bases. The CDR3 extends over 14 amino acids. CDR3 in amino acids: CSATSAAVTDTQYF. The CDR3 DNA sequence: TGCAGTGCTACCTCCGCGGCTGTCACAGATACGCAGTATTTT.

The V and J genes are TRBV4-3 and TRBJ1-6, with D unresolved. Germline CDR1 reads LGHNA; CDR2 reads YSLEER. This CDR3 has 16 amino acids. Trimming left V 1 base short and J 0 bases short, with 7 bases between. The CDR3 loop reads CASSQGTSSYNSPLHF. The CDR3 nucleotides are TGCGCCAGCAGCCAAGGAACAAGCTCCTATAATTCACCCCTCCACTTT.

This clonotype was picked up a small number of times. For the CDR3, the DNA is TGTGCCAGCAGCCAGACGGGGGGCGTGGGTGTCTACGAGCAGTACGTC. It codes for CASSQTGGVGVYEQYV. This chain connects TRBV7-2 to TRBJ2-7; a possible D gene is TRBD2 (7 bases). Germline CDR1 SGHTA, CDR2 FQGNSA. Trimming took 5 bases from V and 3 from J, leaving 20 bases between them. This CDR3 region has 16 residues.

This clonotype was counted a few times. This CDR3 reads CATLNARASSYEQYF. In DNA form, the CDR3 reads TGTGCCACCTTGAATGCTCGGGCAAGCTCCTACGAGCAGTACTTC. This sequence joins TRBV6-5 and TRBJ2-7; D gene ambiguous. The CDR3 runs 15 residues. Trimming cost V 10 bases and J 0 bases, with 19 bases left between them. The germline gives CDR1 MNHEY, CDR2 SVGAGI.

The chain uses TRBV5-1 and TRBJ1-2, with D uncertain. The CDR3 loop spans 12 amino acids. Looked up from germline, CDR1 is SGHRS and CDR2 is YFSETQ. With 3 bases removed from V and 2 bases from J, the gap between germline ends came to 5 bases. CDR3: CASSSSNYGYTF. The DNA of the CDR3 is TGCGCCAGCAGCTCTTCGAACTATGGCTACACCTTC.